This T cell receptor beta chain emerged from a study of control samples from healthy donors and cancer patients. Using immunoSEQ multiplex PCR, the repertoire was profiled, and TCRdb retains in-frame clones only, with some absent. The sample contains more than 100,000 clones, roughly 90% of which appear only once. The sequence was obtained from a woman aged 18-29 years in good health. The sequencing sample was made of blood.

CDR3 DNA sequence: TGTGCCACCAGTGACCACAGGGCAGCCGAGCAGTACTTC. Its translation: CATSDHRAAEQYF. This chain links TRBV24-1 with TRBJ2-7; D is perhaps TRBD1 (6 bases). The CDR3 length is 13 residues. Germline-derived CDR1 and CDR2 are KGHDR and SFDVKD. With 4 bases removed from V and 6 bases from J, the gap between germline ends came to 12 bases.